Presented here are 24 T cell receptor beta chains from one specimen sequenced in a study of T cells in Graves' hyperthyroidism and ophthalmopathy. Amplified regions were TCR beta CDR3 sequences from RNA transcripts. The HTBI primer set drove a first-round RT-PCR of the TCR CDR3. TCRdb passed the multiplex PCR reads through MiXCR, listing each CDR3 protein once. The sample lists hundreds of thousands of distinct CDR3 sequences; 35% were seen once. Sequenced input: blood. The receptors shown here come from a woman in her thirties or forties with Graves' hyperthyroidism.

The chain has TRBV7-9 and TRBJ2-2; D is undetermined. CDR1 is SEHNR, CDR2 FQNEAQ, per germline (reference sequence). Trimming removed 2 bases at V and 3 bases at J, with 7 bases between. The CDR3 extends over 14 amino acids. The CDR3 here is CASSLIIYTGELFF. The CDR3 bases are TGTGCCAGCAGCTTAATCATCTACACCGGGGAGCTGTTTTTT.

This clonotype was recorded many times. This chain uses TRBV5-1 with TRBJ1-6, with 7 nucleotides matching TRBD1. The CDR3 runs 16 residues. V shed 5 bases and J 4 bases; nucleotides not matched to a gene: 9. Germline CDR1 reads SGHRS; CDR2 reads YFSETQ. DNA of the CDR3: TGCGCCAGCAGTACGTGGACAGGCAATTATAATTCACCCCTCCACTTT. Translation gives CASSTWTGNYNSPLHF. Filled out from reference TRBV5-1 and TRBJ1-6, the complete variable domain reads KAGVTQTPRYLIKTRGQQVTLSCSPISGHRSVSWYQQTPGQGLQFLFEYFSETQRNKGNFPGRFSGRQFSNSRSEMNVSTLELGDSALYLCASSTWTGNYNSPLHFGNGTRLTVT.

The genes are TRBV7-2 and TRBJ1-1; D perhaps matches TRBD1 (6 bases). The CDR3 extends over 17 amino acids. V lost 1 base and J lost 5, with 20 bases in between. Germline V gene lookup returns CDR1 SGHTA and CDR2 FQGNSA. DNA for the CDR3: TGTGCCAGCAGCTTAGGTCTGATGGGGGGCGTTGGGACTGAAGCTTTCTTT. Its translation is CASSLGLMGGVGTEAFF.

The chain is built from TRBV2 and TRBJ2-7, with D hard to call. Germline values: CDR1 SNHLY, CDR2 FYNNEI. The CDR3 runs to 15 residues. The V and J ends lost 0 bases and 7 bases respectively, with 16 bases between them. CDR3 sequence (DNA): TGTGCCAGCAGTGAAGCGCTTCATAATCGGCCTGAGCAGTACTTC. This translates into CASSEALHNRPEQYF.

The table lists this clonotype with many counts. The rearrangement links TRBV29-1 to TRBJ1-1, with TRBD1 matching 8 bases. Germline V CDR1 and CDR2: SQVTM, ANQGSEA. Trimming at V came to 7 bases and at J to 5 bases, leaving 6 bases not matched to a gene. There are 12 residues in the CDR3. CDR3 nucleotide sequence: TGCAGCGACCGAACAGGGGGGACTGAAGCTTTCTTT. Translation gives CSDRTGGTEAFF.

The chain uses TRBV20-1 and TRBJ2-7; 12 nucleotides match TRBD2. V was pared by 2 bases and J by 7 bases, with 15 bases of the junction left unmatched. Germline lookup yields CDR1 DFQATT and CDR2 SNEGSKA (reference sequence). The CDR3 covers 17 residues. This CDR3 reads CSARPRHLAGGPEEQYF. The CDR3 DNA reads TGCAGTGCTAGACCCCGCCATCTAGCGGGGGGGCCGGAGGAGCAGTACTTC.

The sample holds many counts of this clonotype. This sequence joins TRBV7-3 and TRBJ2-7, with TRBD2 matching 8 bases. Per germline, CDR1 SGHTA and CDR2 FQGTGA. Trimming took 5 bases from V and 5 from J; bases not matched to a gene: 11. The CDR3 totals 15 residues. CDR3 nucleotide sequence: TGTGCCAGCAGCCCTTCGGGACTAGTAACCGACGAGCAGTACTTC. Translation gives CASSPSGLVTDEQYF. The full variable domain, with the rest looked up from reference TRBV7-3 and TRBJ2-7, is GAGVSQTPSNKVTEKGKYVELRCDPISGHTALYWYRQSLGQGPEFLIYFQGTGAADDSGLPNDRFFAVRPEGSVSTLKIQRTERGDSAVYLCASSPSGLVTDEQYFGPGTRLTVT.

This CDR3 reads CASSWGTGNEQYF. The CDR3 DNA reads TGTGCCAGCAGTTGGGGGACAGGGAACGAGCAGTACTTC. The genes are TRBV7-2 and TRBJ2-7; 9 bases are shared with TRBD1. This CDR3 has 13 residues. J gave up 5 bases and V 6 bases, and 5 bases lay outside the gene matches. Looked up from germline, CDR1 is SGHTA and CDR2 is FQGNSA.

This clonotype was seen ten or more times. The rearrangement uses TRBV29-1 and TRBJ2-5, with D tentatively TRBD2 (6 bases). CDR1 is SQVTM and CDR2 is ANQGSEA in the germline V gene. The CDR3 is 14 residues long. The germline V and J ends were trimmed by 5 bases and 0 bases, with 13 bases remaining between them. The CDR3 sequence is CSVRFSGDQETQYF. CDR3 sequence (DNA): TGCAGCGTTCGCTTTAGCGGCGACCAAGAGACCCAGTACTTC.

This clonotype appeared a few times. The gene calls are TRBV6-6 and TRBJ1-5, with D possibly TRBD1 on 5 matching bases. The V gene lost 5 bases and the J gene lost 15 bases, with 20 bases spanning the gap. The CDR3 extends over 13 amino acids. Germline CDR1 and CDR2: MNHNY and SVGAGI (reference sequence). The CDR3 DNA reads TGTGCCAGCAGTAGCACGTTCTGGGGCGGGCTGCATTTT. Amino acid sequence: CASSSTFWGGLHF.

In the case of this clonotype: This may be a read error: a much more frequent sequence differs by one nucleotide. V usage is TRBV19 and J usage is TRBJ2-2; D is perhaps TRBD1 (5 bases). The CDR3 runs 15 residues. Germline values: CDR1 LNHDA, CDR2 SQIVND (reference sequence). The chain's CDR3 is CAGSIDPAQASELFF. The CDR3 coding sequence is TGTGCCGGTAGTATAGATCCCGCACAGGCGTCAGAGCTGTTTTTT.

This clonotype occurred a few times. The chain joins TRBV10-3 to TRBJ2-1; 7 bases agree with TRBD1. This CDR3 has 16 amino acids. The ends lost 6 bases at V and 0 bases at J; junction bases unmatched: 8. Germline V gives CDR1 ENHRY, CDR2 SYGVKD. As DNA, the CDR3 is TGTGCCATCAGCACAGGACAGGCGAGCTCCTACAATGAGCAGTTCTTC. This encodes CAISTGQASSYNEQFF.

V usage is TRBV7-3 and J usage is TRBJ2-2; the match to TRBD1 covers 7 bases. Trimming removed 5 bases from V and 1 base from J; junction bases left unmatched: 7. Germline values: CDR1 SGHTA, CDR2 FQGTGA. This CDR3 region has 16 residues. CDR3: CASSAARTGNTGELFF. The CDR3, as DNA: TGTGCCAGCAGCGCCGCAAGGACAGGGAACACCGGGGAGCTGTTTTTT.

With respect to this clonotype: Just one base apart from a much larger clone, this may be a read error. The chain joins TRBV2 to TRBJ1-2; weak D call: TRBD1 (6 bases). There are 14 residues in the CDR3. Germline CDR1 and CDR2: SNHLY and FYNNEI. CDR3 residues: CASHSDSVNYGDTF. The CDR3 bases are TGTGCCAGCCATTCGGACAGCGTCAACTATGGCGACACCTTC.

V usage is TRBV2 and J usage is TRBJ1-5, with D possibly TRBD1 on 5 matching bases. The germline V gene has CDR1 SNHLY and CDR2 FYNNEI. V was clipped by 7 bases and J by 6 bases, with 19 bases between them. This CDR3 spans 15 amino acids. The CDR3 region has the DNA TGTGCCAGCAATTTGGGCAGGGAAAGGCGTCAGCCCCAGCATTTT. Protein: CASNLGRERRQPQHF.

This clonotype came up a few times. V and J are TRBV24-1 and TRBJ1-5; D gene ambiguous. CDR3 size: 15 residues. The V gene's germline CDR1 is KGHDR and CDR2 SFDVKD. The V and J ends lost 2 bases and 1 base respectively, with 8 bases between them. The CDR3 region is CATSDWRESNQPQHF. CDR3 DNA: TGTGCCACCAGTGATTGGAGAGAGAGCAATCAGCCCCAGCATTTT.

This clonotype turned up a few times. The gene calls are TRBV6-5 and TRBJ2-7; D could derive from TRBD1 or TRBD2 (5 bases each). The CDR3 is 14 amino acids. The germline V gene encodes CDR1 MNHEY and CDR2 SVGAGI. V lost 7 bases and J lost 2, with 15 bases in between. The CDR3 sequence: CASTARVGPYEQYF. CDR3 DNA sequence: TGTGCCAGCACCGCGAGGGTGGGGCCCTACGAGCAGTACTTC.

This clonotype was observed at least ten times. The V gene is TRBV10-3, the J gene TRBJ2-7, with TRBD1 matching over 10 bases. V lost 6 bases and J lost 7; bases outside the gene matches: 9. The CDR3 loop spans 14 amino acids. The V gene's germline CDR1 is ENHRY and CDR2 SYGVKD. The chain's CDR3 is CAIRQRQGALEQYF. As DNA, the CDR3 is TGTGCCATCAGGCAGAGACAGGGGGCTTTGGAGCAGTACTTC.

This clonotype was counted many times. V and J are TRBV7-6 and TRBJ2-7; no clear D gene. Germline CDR1 and CDR2: SGHVS and FNYEAQ. The CDR3 length is 14 residues. The V gene lost 1 base and the J gene lost 6 bases, with 13 bases spanning the gap. The CDR3 here is CASSLVPQASEQYF. Here the CDR3 DNA reads TGTGCCAGCAGCTTAGTCCCTCAAGCCAGCGAGCAGTACTTC. Looking up the rest from reference TRBV7-6 and TRBJ2-7 gives the full variable domain: GAGVSQSPRYKVTKRGQDVALRCDPISGHVSLYWYRQALGQGPEFLTYFNYEAQQDKSGLPNDRFSAERPEGSISTLTIQRTEQRDSAMYRCASSLVPQASEQYFGPGTRLTVT.

This chain connects TRBV29-1 to TRBJ1-2, with 9 bases fitting TRBD1. Germline V CDR1 and CDR2: SQVTM, ANQGSEA. CDR3 length: 12 amino acids. V lost 4 bases to trimming and J lost 6 bases; unmatched junction nucleotides: 3. CDR3 DNA sequence: TGCAGCGTTGCCGGGACAGGGAATGGCTACACCTTC. Translation: CSVAGTGNGYTF.

The chain is built from TRBV25-1 and TRBJ2-7, with a tentative D call TRBD2 (6 bases). CDR1 and CDR2 from the germline V gene are MGHDK and SYGVNS. This CDR3 contains 14 residues. V dropped 7 bases and J dropped 2 bases, with 15 bases sitting between them. CDR3 protein: CASTVGGSPYEQYF. CDR3 bases: TGTGCCAGCACGGTCGGGGGTAGTCCCTACGAGCAGTACTTC.

This chain uses TRBV7-2 with TRBJ1-6; D might be TRBD1 (6 bases). CDR1 is SGHTA and CDR2 is FQGNSA in the germline V gene. This CDR3 spans 14 amino acids. Trimming took 7 bases from V and 6 from J, leaving 13 bases between them. Here the CDR3 reads CASIPGHSNSPLHF. The CDR3 nucleotides are TGTGCCAGCATTCCGGGACATAGTAATTCACCCCTCCACTTT.

In this sample, this clonotype turned up many times. V is TRBV2 and J is TRBJ2-2; 10 bases align to TRBD2. Germline V lookup: CDR1 SNHLY, CDR2 FYNNEI. V dropped 3 bases and J dropped 5; count of bases not matched to a gene: 6. This CDR3 contains 16 residues. For the CDR3, the DNA is TGTGCCAGCAGTGAGGAGATAGCGGGAGGAACCGGGGAGCTGTTTTTT. Its translation is CASSEEIAGGTGELFF.

This clonotype has ten or more counts. The rearrangement uses TRBV5-1 and TRBJ2-2; D is ambiguous. The CDR3 is 15 amino acids. Per germline, CDR1 SGHRS and CDR2 YFSETQ. The V end was cut by 0 bases, the J end by 1 base, with 7 bases between. The DNA of the CDR3 is TGCGCCAGCAGCTTGGGGGCAGGGAACACCGGGGAGCTGTTTTTT. Translated: CASSLGAGNTGELFF.